A single sample gave rise to the 14 T cell receptor beta chains below, sequenced in a study of blood T cell repertoires in COVID-19. Clones were sequenced by immunoSEQ multiplex PCR, and TCRdb holds only the in-frame ones, with some missing. Among 80,000 to 100,000 clones listed, 70% to 90% were seen once. Sequencing was done on a sample of peripheral blood. The source of these receptors is a woman of 80 years or more in a cohort sampled during active or convalescent COVID-19.

The CDR3: CASSGGAEVSYNEQFF. The CDR3 nucleotides are TGTGCCAGCAGCGGCGGAGCGGAAGTCTCCTACAATGAGCAGTTCTTC. The chain has TRBV5-4 and TRBJ2-1; weak D call: TRBD2 (5 bases). Germline assignment: CDR1 SGHNT and CDR2 YYREEE (reference sequence). This CDR3 has 16 amino acids. The V gene lost 4 bases and the J gene lost 0 bases, with 14 bases spanning the gap. The complete variable domain, with remaining parts taken from reference TRBV5-4 and TRBJ2-1, reads ETGVTQSPTHLIKTRGQQVTLRCSSQSGHNTVSWYQQALGQGPQFIFQYYREEENGRGNFPPRFSGLQFPNYSSELNVNALELDDSALYLCASSGGAEVSYNEQFFGPGTRLTVL.

This rearrangement joins TRBV5-6 to TRBJ2-3; 12 bases map to TRBD2. CDR3 length: 16 amino acids. Losses at the gene ends were 0 bases for V and 2 bases for J; bases not matched to a gene: 1. Per the germline V gene, CDR1 is SGHDT and CDR2 is YYEEEE. As DNA, the CDR3 is TGTGCCAGCAGCTTGGGACTAGCGGGAGCCACAGATACGCAGTATTTT. Its translation: CASSLGLAGATDTQYF.

The table lists this clone with a count of one. The gene calls are TRBV19 and TRBJ2-1; the D is unclear. The germline CDR1 and CDR2 sequences are LNHDA and SQIVND (reference sequence). This CDR3 has 15 amino acids. V gave up 0 bases and J gave up 12 bases, with 18 bases separating them. CDR3 bases: TGTGCCAGTAGTATAGAGCCAAGGTCCCCCTCGGGGCAGTTCTTC. This gives the protein CASSIEPRSPSGQFF.

The chain combines TRBV10-3 with TRBJ2-5, with 7 nucleotides matching TRBD1. Trimming took 5 bases from V and 4 from J; bases not matched to a gene: 7. Germline-derived CDR1 and CDR2 are ENHRY and SYGVKD. The CDR3 is 14 residues long. CDR3 DNA: TGTGCCATCAGTACAGGGGCGGACAGAGAGACCCAGTACTTC. It yields the protein CAISTGADRETQYF.

The rearrangement links TRBV7-6 to TRBJ2-2, with 10 nucleotides matching TRBD2. Germline CDR1 and CDR2: SGHVS and FNYEAQ. After removal of 6 bases from V and 4 bases from J, the junction contained 8 bases not matched to a gene. There are 16 residues in the CDR3. The CDR3 loop is CASRQREGLGTGELFF. Written as DNA, the CDR3 is TGTGCCAGCAGGCAGCGGGAGGGCCTCGGCACCGGGGAGCTGTTTTTT.

V usage is TRBV24-1 and J usage is TRBJ1-6; no clear D. CDR1 is KGHDR and CDR2 is SFDVKD in the germline V gene. CDR3 length: 15 amino acids. The germline V and J ends were trimmed by 4 bases and 2 bases, with 8 bases remaining between them. The CDR3 sequence: CATSDGQAYNSPLHF. DNA for the CDR3: TGTGCCACCAGTGACGGCCAGGCCTATAATTCACCCCTCCACTTT.

The rearrangement uses TRBV6-5 and TRBJ2-2, with a tentative D call TRBD2 (5 bases). V lost 2 bases, J lost 4 bases, and 14 bases lay in between. This CDR3 spans 16 amino acids. In germline, CDR1 is MNHEY, CDR2 SVGAGI. The CDR3: CASSYGRGSSTGELFF. DNA for the CDR3: TGTGCCAGCAGTTACGGTCGGGGATCTTCCACCGGGGAGCTGTTTTTT.

This clone was seen just once. V gene TRBV11-2 combines with J gene TRBJ2-7, with 7 bases aligning to TRBD1. CDR3 size: 14 residues. Germline lookup yields CDR1 SGHAT and CDR2 FQNNGV. J lost 3 bases, V lost 1 base, and 3 bases had no gene match. CDR3 in amino acids: CASSLGPGGYEQYV. The DNA of the CDR3 is TGTGCCAGCAGCTTAGGCCCAGGGGGCTACGAGCAGTACGTC.

The CDR3 protein is CASMPLSSGELFF. The DNA of the CDR3 is TGTGCCAGCATGCCGCTTAGTTCCGGGGAGCTGTTTTTT. This chain uses TRBV6-5 with TRBJ2-2; no firm D call. The CDR3 spans 13 residues. Trimming stripped 7 bases from V and 6 bases from J, with 12 bases between. Germline CDR1 reads MNHEY; CDR2 reads SVGAGI.

The chain has TRBV27 and TRBJ1-4, with TRBD1 matching 10 bases. The CDR3 is 15 residues long. The germline gives CDR1 MNHEY, CDR2 SMNVEV (reference sequence). Germline trimming cut 2 bases from V and 8 bases from J; bases unmatched to any gene: 5. The CDR3 loop reads CASSLMGQGSEKLFF. The CDR3 nucleotides are TGTGCCAGCAGTTTAATGGGACAGGGGAGCGAAAAACTGTTTTTT.

The rearrangement links TRBV5-1 to TRBJ2-3, with 14 bases that match TRBD2. Germline CDR1 is SGHRS and CDR2 is YFSETQ. J gave up 3 bases and V 4 bases, and 4 bases lay outside the gene matches. The CDR3 has 16 amino acids. The CDR3 region is CASSPRTSGRTDTQYF. In DNA form, the CDR3 reads TGCGCCAGCAGCCCACGGACTAGCGGGAGGACAGATACGCAGTATTTT.

The V and J genes are TRBV5-1 and TRBJ2-1, with D uncertain. Germline V gives CDR1 SGHRS, CDR2 YFSETQ. V lost 0 bases, J lost 5 bases, and 12 bases lay in between. The CDR3 has 15 residues. CDR3 residues: CASSLGALYDNEQFF. CDR3 DNA sequence: TGCGCCAGCAGCTTGGGAGCTCTATACGACAATGAGCAGTTCTTC.

This sequence joins TRBV10-3 and TRBJ1-1, with a possible D match to TRBD1 (5 bases). Trimming stripped 2 bases from V and 7 bases from J, with 20 bases between. CDR1 is ENHRY, CDR2 SYGVKD, per germline. The CDR3 is 16 residues long. DNA for the CDR3: TGTGCCATCAGTGAGCCCAGAAGTGTATCGGGGGATGAAGCTTTCTTT. This sequence encodes CAISEPRSVSGDEAFF.

The chain employs TRBV18 and TRBJ1-2; D gene ambiguous. The CDR3 extends over 13 amino acids. V lost 5 bases and J 2 bases, leaving 9 bases between the germline ends. Per the germline V gene, CDR1 is KGHSH and CDR2 is LQKENI. CDR3: CASSDGINYGYTF. CDR3 nucleotides: TGTGCCAGCTCAGACGGGATAAACTATGGCTACACCTTC.